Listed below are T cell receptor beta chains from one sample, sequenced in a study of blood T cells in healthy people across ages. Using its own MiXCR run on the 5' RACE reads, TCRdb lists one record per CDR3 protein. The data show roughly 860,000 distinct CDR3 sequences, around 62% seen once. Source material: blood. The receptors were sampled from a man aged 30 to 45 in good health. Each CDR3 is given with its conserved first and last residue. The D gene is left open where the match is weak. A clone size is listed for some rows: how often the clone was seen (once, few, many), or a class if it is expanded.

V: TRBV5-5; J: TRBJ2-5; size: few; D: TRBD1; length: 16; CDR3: CASSQGQGLLQETQYF; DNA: TGTGCCAGCAGCCAAGGACAGGGTCTTTTACAAGAGACCCAGTACTTC
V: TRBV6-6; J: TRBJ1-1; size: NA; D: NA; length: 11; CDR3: CASSYRSEAFF; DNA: TGTGCCAGCAGTTACCGGAGTGAAGCTTTCTTT
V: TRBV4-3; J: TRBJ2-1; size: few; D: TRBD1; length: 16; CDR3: CASSQGDSNSYNEQFF; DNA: TGCGCCAGCAGCCAGGGGGACAGTAACTCCTACAATGAGCAGTTCTTC
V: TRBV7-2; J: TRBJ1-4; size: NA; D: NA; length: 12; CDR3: CASSPDREKLFF; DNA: TGTGCCAGCAGCCCAGACAGGGAAAAACTGTTTTTT
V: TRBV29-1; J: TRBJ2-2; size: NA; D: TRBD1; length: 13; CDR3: CSVGGGYTGELFF; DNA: TGCAGCGTTGGAGGGGGCTACACCGGGGAGCTGTTTTTT
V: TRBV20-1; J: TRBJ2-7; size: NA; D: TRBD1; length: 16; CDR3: CSARDGTGVRSYEQYF; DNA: TGCAGTGCTAGGGACGGGACAGGGGTTAGGTCCTACGAGCAGTACTTC
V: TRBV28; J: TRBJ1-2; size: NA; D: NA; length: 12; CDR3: CASSFGAPGYTF; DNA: TGTGCCAGCAGTTTTGGGGCCCCGGGCTACACCTTC
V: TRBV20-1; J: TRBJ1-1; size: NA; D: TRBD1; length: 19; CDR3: CSARAPRQGRRIGHTEAFF; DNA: TGCAGTGCTAGGGCCCCTCGACAGGGTAGAAGAATTGGACACACTGAAGCTTTCTTT
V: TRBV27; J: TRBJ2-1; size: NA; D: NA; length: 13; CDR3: CASNGVGFGEQFF; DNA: TGTGCCAGCAACGGGGTAGGGTTTGGTGAGCAGTTCTTC
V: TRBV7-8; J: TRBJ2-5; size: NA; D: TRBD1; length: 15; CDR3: CASSSGTGFRETQYF; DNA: TGTGCCAGCAGCTCCGGGACAGGGTTTAGGGAGACCCAGTACTTC
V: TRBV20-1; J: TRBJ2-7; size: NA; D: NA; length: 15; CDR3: CSARDARQGSDEQYF; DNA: TGCAGTGCTAGAGATGCGAGGCAGGGTAGCGACGAGCAGTACTTC
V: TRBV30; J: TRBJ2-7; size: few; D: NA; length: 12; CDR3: CAWISTGNEQYF; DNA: TGTGCCTGGATCTCAACAGGGAACGAGCAGTACTTC
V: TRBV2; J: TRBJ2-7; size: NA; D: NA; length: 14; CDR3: CASRKRDDSYEQYF; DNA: TGTGCCAGCAGGAAAAGGGACGACTCCTACGAGCAGTACTTC
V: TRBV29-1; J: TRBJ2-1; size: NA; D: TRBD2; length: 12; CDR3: CSVEVGDYEQLF; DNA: TGCAGCGTTGAAGTCGGGGACTATGAGCAGCTCTTC
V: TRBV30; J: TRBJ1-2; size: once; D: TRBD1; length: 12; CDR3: CAWRQGNYGYTF; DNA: TGTGCCTGGAGACAGGGGAACTATGGCTACACCTTC
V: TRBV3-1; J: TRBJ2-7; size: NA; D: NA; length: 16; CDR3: CASSQDVGLYPYEQYF; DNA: TGTGCCAGCAGCCAAGACGTAGGGCTATACCCCTACGAGCAGTACTTC
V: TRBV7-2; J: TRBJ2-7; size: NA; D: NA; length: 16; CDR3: CASSLGSRGPTYEQYF; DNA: TGTGCCAGCAGCTTAGGGAGTAGGGGCCCCACCTACGAGCAGTACTTC
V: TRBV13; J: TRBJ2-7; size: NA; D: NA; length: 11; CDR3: CASNPDYEQYF; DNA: TGTGCCAGCAACCCAGATTACGAGCAGTACTTC
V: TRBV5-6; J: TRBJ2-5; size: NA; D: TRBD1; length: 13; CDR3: CASRGTGQETQYF; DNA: TGTGCCAGCAGGGGGACAGGGCAAGAGACCCAGTACTTC
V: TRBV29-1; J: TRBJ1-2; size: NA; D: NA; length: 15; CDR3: CSVSPTGWANYGYTF; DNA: TGCAGCGTGAGCCCAACAGGGTGGGCTAACTATGGCTACACCTTC
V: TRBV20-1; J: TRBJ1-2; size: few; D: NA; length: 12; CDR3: CSARLGDYGYTF; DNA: TGCAGTGCTAGGTTGGGGGACTATGGCTACACCTTC
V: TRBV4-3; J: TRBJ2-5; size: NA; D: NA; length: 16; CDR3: CASSQLLQGRGETQYF; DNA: TGCGCCAGCAGCCAACTACTGCAGGGGAGGGGAGAGACCCAGTACTTC
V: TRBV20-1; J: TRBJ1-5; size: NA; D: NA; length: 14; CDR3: CSALRDDSNQPQHF; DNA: TGCAGTGCTCTCCGGGACGATAGCAATCAGCCCCAGCATTTT
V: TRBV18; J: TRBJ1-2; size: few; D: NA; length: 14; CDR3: CASSPDRSNYGYTF; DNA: TGTGCCAGCTCACCGGACCGGTCTAACTATGGCTACACCTTC
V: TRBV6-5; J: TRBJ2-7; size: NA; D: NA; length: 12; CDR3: CASSYPGDEQYF; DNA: TGTGCCAGCAGTTACCCCGGCGACGAGCAGTACTTC
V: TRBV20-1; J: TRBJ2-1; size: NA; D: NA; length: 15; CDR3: CSALTDGGQLNEQFF; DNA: TGCAGTGCCCTCACCGACGGGGGGCAGCTCAATGAGCAGTTCTTC
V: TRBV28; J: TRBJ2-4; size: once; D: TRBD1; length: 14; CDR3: CASSLRDSHKWQYF; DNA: TGTGCCAGCAGTTTAAGGGACAGTCATAAATGGCAGTACTTC
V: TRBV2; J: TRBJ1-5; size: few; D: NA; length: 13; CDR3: CASLWAHNQPQHF; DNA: TGTGCCAGCCTTTGGGCCCACAATCAGCCCCAGCATTTT
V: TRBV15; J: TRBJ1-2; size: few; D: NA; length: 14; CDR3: CATSRGLTGFGYTF; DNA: TGTGCCACCAGCAGAGGGCTAACAGGGTTCGGCTACACCTTC
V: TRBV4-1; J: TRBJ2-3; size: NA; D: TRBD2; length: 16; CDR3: CASSQGRGGLPDTQYF; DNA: TGCGCCAGCAGCCAAGGTCGCGGGGGGCTCCCGGATACGCAGTATTTT
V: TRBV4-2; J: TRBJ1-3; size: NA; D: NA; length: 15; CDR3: CASSQENRLTGTIYF; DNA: TGTGCCAGCAGCCAAGAAAACAGGTTGACCGGCACCATATATTTT
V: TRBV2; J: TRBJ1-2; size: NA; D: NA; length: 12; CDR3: CASSVGLFGYTF; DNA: TGTGCCAGCAGCGTAGGACTTTTTGGCTACACCTTC
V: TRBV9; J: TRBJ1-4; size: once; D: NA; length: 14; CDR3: CASSVDQSAEKLFF; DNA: TGTGCCAGCAGCGTAGACCAGTCGGCGGAAAAACTGTTTTTT
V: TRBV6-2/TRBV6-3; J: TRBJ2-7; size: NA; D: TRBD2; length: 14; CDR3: CASNLSGGVDEQYF; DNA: TGTGCCAGCAACCTTAGCGGGGGAGTCGACGAGCAGTACTTC
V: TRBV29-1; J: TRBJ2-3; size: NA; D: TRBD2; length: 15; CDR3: CSVPAGREGTDTQYF; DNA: TGCAGCGTCCCGGCCGGCAGGGAGGGAACAGATACGCAGTATTTT
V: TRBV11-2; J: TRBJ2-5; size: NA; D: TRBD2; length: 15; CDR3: CASSRSGLASETQYF; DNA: TGTGCCAGCAGCCGATCGGGACTAGCGTCGGAGACCCAGTACTTC
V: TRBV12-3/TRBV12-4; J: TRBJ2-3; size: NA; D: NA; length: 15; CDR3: CASSKTGGFPDTQYF; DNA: TGTGCCAGCAGTAAGACGGGGGGCTTCCCAGATACGCAGTATTTT
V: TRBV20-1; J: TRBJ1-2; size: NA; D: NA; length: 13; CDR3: CSAVSVTEYGYTF; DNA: TGCAGTGCTGTCAGTGTAACAGAGTATGGCTACACCTTC
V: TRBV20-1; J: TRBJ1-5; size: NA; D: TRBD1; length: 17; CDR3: CSAAGTGAQYSNQPQHF; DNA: TGCAGTGCTGCCGGGACAGGGGCTCAATATAGCAATCAGCCCCAGCATTTT
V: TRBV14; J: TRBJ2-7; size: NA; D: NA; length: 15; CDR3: CASSALSGSSYEQYF; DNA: TGTGCCAGCAGCGCACTTAGCGGAAGCTCCTACGAGCAGTACTTC
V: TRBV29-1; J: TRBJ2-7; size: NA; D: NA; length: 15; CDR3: CSVEGTAGTAYEQYF; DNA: TGCAGCGTTGAAGGGACCGCAGGAACGGCATACGAGCAGTACTTC
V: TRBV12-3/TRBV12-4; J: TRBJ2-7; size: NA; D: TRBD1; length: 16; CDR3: CASSLGGQGKGYEQYF; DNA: TGTGCCAGCAGTTTAGGCGGACAGGGAAAGGGTTACGAGCAGTACTTC
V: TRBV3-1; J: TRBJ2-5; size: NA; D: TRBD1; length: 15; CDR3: CASNGAGTGGETQYF; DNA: TGTGCCAGCAATGGGGCCGGGACAGGGGGCGAGACCCAGTACTTC
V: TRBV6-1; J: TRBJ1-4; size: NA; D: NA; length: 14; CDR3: CASGDGQNNEKLFF; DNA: TGTGCCAGCGGGGACGGACAGAACAATGAAAAACTGTTTTTT
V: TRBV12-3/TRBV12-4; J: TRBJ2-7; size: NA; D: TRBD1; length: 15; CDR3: CASSLGQGGHYEQYF; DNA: TGTGCCAGCAGTCTTGGACAGGGAGGTCACTACGAGCAGTACTTC
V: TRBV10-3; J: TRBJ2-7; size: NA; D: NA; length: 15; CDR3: CAISGAEGVLYEQYF; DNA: TGTGCCATCAGTGGGGCCGAGGGGGTTCTCTACGAGCAGTACTTC
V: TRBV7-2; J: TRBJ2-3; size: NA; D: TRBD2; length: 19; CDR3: CASSSPTSGGRGNTDTQYF; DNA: TGTGCCAGCAGCTCCCCTACTAGCGGGGGGCGAGGAAACACAGATACGCAGTATTTT
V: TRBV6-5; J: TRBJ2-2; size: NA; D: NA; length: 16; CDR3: CASRIASGDPTGELFF; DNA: TGTGCCAGCAGGATTGCTTCAGGGGATCCCACCGGGGAGCTGTTTTTT